A single sample is the source of the 21 T cell receptor beta chains below, sequenced in a study of response to subunit inactivated influenza vaccine. Via MiXCR, TCRdb re-called the RT-PCR reads, giving one row per CDR3 protein. The sample has roughly 700,000 distinct CDR3 sequences, about 15% seen once. Sample: PBMCs from blood, taken around 15 days before vaccination. These receptors all come from a man aged 45 to 65 who received an inactivated influenza vaccine.

The CDR3 loop is CSVEEATPTTYGYTF. As DNA, the CDR3 is TGCAGCGTTGAAGAGGCAACCCCCACGACCTATGGCTACACCTTC. The rearrangement joins TRBV29-1 to TRBJ1-2; D unresolved. Germline values: CDR1 SQVTM, CDR2 ANQGSEA. The CDR3 is 15 residues long. Trimming removed 0 bases at V and 4 bases at J, with 15 bases between.

The V gene is TRBV5-1, the J gene TRBJ1-1; D is ambiguous. Germline CDR1 and CDR2: SGHRS and YFSETQ. V gave up 0 bases and J gave up 11 bases, with 11 bases separating them. This CDR3 spans 12 amino acids. The CDR3 sequence is CASSLDHVGAFF. DNA of the CDR3: TGCGCCAGCAGCTTGGATCATGTCGGCGCTTTCTTT.

In this sample, this clonotype turned up a few times. The CDR3 DNA is TGTGCCAGCAGTTTCCGGGGGAGGAGGAATGAGCAGTTCTTC. Translating it yields CASSFRGRRNEQFF. J is TRBJ2-1 and V is TRBV27, with TRBD2 as a possible D gene (6 bases). V shed 3 bases and J shed 7 bases, with 13 bases lying between them. The CDR3 spans 14 residues. Germline V gene sequence: CDR1 MNHEY, CDR2 SMNVEV (reference sequence).

The chain couples TRBV6-1 to TRBJ2-2; unclear D gene. Trimming cost V 6 bases and J 1 base, with 9 bases left between them. CDR1 and CDR2 (germline): MNHNS, SASEGT. The CDR3 has 14 amino acids. The CDR3 loop reads CASRADWNTGELFF. CDR3 bases: TGTGCCAGCAGGGCAGATTGGAACACCGGGGAGCTGTTTTTT.

The chain uses TRBV11-1 and TRBJ1-2; 7 bases line up with TRBD1. V was clipped by 6 bases and J by 6 bases; unmatched bases: 7. Germline CDR1 reads SGHAT; CDR2 reads FQDESV (reference sequence). The CDR3 is 13 amino acids. The CDR3 here is CASRPGGDHGYTF. The CDR3 region has the DNA TGTGCCAGCAGACCAGGGGGAGACCATGGCTACACCTTC.

The CDR3 spells CASSSENRPYNEQFF. The CDR3 DNA sequence: TGTGCCAGCAGCTCGGAGAATCGGCCCTACAATGAGCAGTTCTTC. This sequence joins TRBV5-6 and TRBJ2-1, with unresolved D. Germline CDR1 reads SGHDT; CDR2 reads YYEEEE. The V end was cut by 3 bases, the J end by 2 bases, with 12 bases between. The CDR3 runs 15 residues.

The chain has TRBV7-8 and TRBJ1-5; D possibly corresponds to TRBD1 (6 bases). Germline loops: CDR1 SGHVS, CDR2 FQNEAQ. The CDR3 has 14 amino acids. The V gene lost 5 bases and the J gene lost 10 bases, with 18 bases spanning the gap. CDR3 nucleotides: TGTGCCAGCAGCCCGACAGGAGGGAAGTTTCCCCAGCATTTT. Translated: CASSPTGGKFPQHF.

This clonotype was detected once. The CDR3 reads CASRPTSGRSTEQFF. For the CDR3, the DNA is TGTGCCAGCAGGCCGACTAGCGGGAGGAGTACTGAGCAGTTCTTC. The chain recombines TRBV12-3 or TRBV12-4 with TRBJ2-1; 13 bases agree with TRBD2. Trimming removed 6 bases from V and 9 bases from J; junction bases left unmatched: 8. This CDR3 contains 15 residues.

The chain joins TRBV6-1 to TRBJ2-2; no clear D gene. The length of the CDR3 is 15 residues. With 5 bases removed from V and 6 bases from J, the gap between germline ends came to 16 bases. Germline-derived CDR1 and CDR2 are MNHNS and SASEGT. In DNA, the CDR3 is TGTGCCAGCAGTCCATTAGCTGGAGTCTCCGGGGAGCTGTTTTTT. This sequence encodes CASSPLAGVSGELFF.

This clonotype was counted between two and nine times. V and J are TRBV5-5 and TRBJ2-5; TRBD2 aligns across 8 bases. The CDR3 spans 15 residues. Trimming at V came to 1 base and at J to 4 bases, leaving 6 bases not matched to a gene. The germline V gene has CDR1 SGHKS and CDR2 YYEKEE (reference sequence). The DNA for the CDR3 is TGTGCCAGCAGCTTGTCGGGGGGGCAGAGAGAGACCCAGTACTTC. Translated, it gives CASSLSGGQRETQYF.

This clonotype was picked up a small number of times. This chain connects TRBV6-1 to TRBJ1-1; D gene ambiguous. CDR3 length: 14 amino acids. Germline V lookup: CDR1 MNHNS, CDR2 SASEGT. The ends were cut back, 4 bases at V and 5 bases at J, with 14 bases in the middle. The CDR3 spells CASSATTLGTEAFF. The CDR3 nucleotides are TGTGCCAGCAGTGCTACTACTCTGGGGACTGAAGCTTTCTTT.

In this sample, this clonotype turned up a few times. The chain links TRBV9 to TRBJ1-2; D remains ambiguous. Deletions cut 0 bases from V and 5 bases from J, with 14 bases between. The CDR3 sequence is 15 residues long. Per germline, CDR1 SGDLS and CDR2 YYNGEE. CDR3 loop: CASSVEGSRVYGYTF. The CDR3 DNA sequence: TGTGCCAGCAGCGTAGAAGGCAGCCGAGTATATGGCTACACCTTC.

This sequence joins TRBV12-3 or TRBV12-4 and TRBJ2-7; 7 bases align to TRBD2. With V trimmed by 5 bases and J by 2 bases, 6 bases remained unmatched. CDR3 length: 14 residues. In DNA, the CDR3 is TGTGCCAGCAGTATTAATGGACTAGCCTACGAGCAGTACTTC. This encodes CASSINGLAYEQYF.

The chain joins TRBV9 to TRBJ2-7; possible D gene TRBD2, 7 bases. In germline, CDR1 is SGDLS, CDR2 YYNGEE. The CDR3 length is 15 residues. V dropped 2 bases and J dropped 0 bases, with 12 bases sitting between them. CDR3 coding DNA: TGTGCCAGCAGCGTCGGGGGGCGGAGCTCCTACGAGCAGTACTTC. Translated, it gives CASSVGGRSSYEQYF.

The V call is TRBV7-2, the J call TRBJ1-1, with 7 positions matching TRBD1. V trimming: 3 bases; J trimming: 0 bases; junction bases outside the gene matches: 4. Germline values: CDR1 SGHTA, CDR2 FQGNSA. This CDR3 contains 15 residues. CDR3 region: CASSFAGTVNTEAFF. CDR3 nucleotide sequence: TGTGCCAGCAGCTTCGCCGGGACAGTGAACACTGAAGCTTTCTTT.

The CDR3 sequence: CASRPDSGAGELFF. The CDR3 DNA follows: TGTGCCAGCAGACCGGACAGCGGCGCCGGGGAGCTGTTTTTT. This chain connects TRBV2 to TRBJ2-2; tentative D call: TRBD1 (6 bases). Germline loops: CDR1 SNHLY, CDR2 FYNNEI. V was pared by 6 bases and J by 6 bases, with 14 bases between. CDR3 length equals 14 residues.

This clonotype was seen ten or more times. The chain is built from TRBV3-1 and TRBJ2-3; D may correspond to TRBD1 or TRBD2 (6 bases each). Germline CDR1 LGHDT, CDR2 YNNKEL (reference sequence). V was pared by 4 bases and J by 6 bases, with 35 bases between. The CDR3 has 21 residues. CDR3 loop: CASSRKKASLAQGGSPDTQYF. Here the CDR3 DNA reads TGTGCCAGCAGCCGTAAAAAGGCTTCGCTGGCACAGGGAGGATCACCGGATACGCAGTATTTT.

This clonotype was detected many times. The chain uses TRBV12-3 or TRBV12-4 and TRBJ1-1, with 8 nucleotides matching TRBD1. V lost 6 bases to trimming and J lost 4 bases; unmatched junction nucleotides: 7. The CDR3 runs to 14 residues. The CDR3 bases are TGTGCCAGCAGCCCACAGGGGGGGACCACTGAAGCTTTCTTT. This sequence encodes CASSPQGGTTEAFF.

The CDR3 spells CASRDGQWNTGELFF. For the CDR3, the DNA is TGTGCCAGCAGAGACGGACAGTGGAACACCGGGGAGCTGTTTTTT. The chain carries TRBV7-2 and TRBJ2-2; perhaps TRBD1 as D (6 bases). The V gene's germline CDR1 is SGHTA and CDR2 FQGNSA. CDR3 length equals 15 residues. V lost 6 bases, J lost 1 base, and 12 bases lay in between.

The chain employs TRBV20-1 and TRBJ1-2, with 7 bases fitting TRBD1. The J segment lost 4 bases and the V segment lost 0 bases, leaving 8 bases of the junction unmatched. CDR3 size: 15 residues. Germline V lookup: CDR1 DFQATT, CDR2 SNEGSKA (reference sequence). This CDR3 reads CSARDPGGGGYGYTF. The DNA of the CDR3 is TGCAGTGCTAGAGATCCAGGGGGAGGGGGCTATGGCTACACCTTC.

The genes are TRBV20-1 and TRBJ2-7; TRBD2 aligns across 12 bases. CDR1 is DFQATT, CDR2 SNEGSKA, per germline (reference sequence). The V segment lost 0 bases and the J segment 5 bases; nucleotides outside the gene matches: 8. This CDR3 has 16 amino acids. The chain's CDR3 is CSARDSASGGAHEQYF. The CDR3 coding sequence is TGCAGTGCTAGAGATAGCGCTAGCGGGGGGGCTCACGAGCAGTACTTC.